The 15 T cell receptor beta chains given below trace back to one sample, sequenced in a study of T cells after yellow fever vaccination. TCRdb re-called the 5' RACE reads through MiXCR, storing one row per CDR3 protein. The sample holds 510,000 or so distinct CDR3 sequences, less than 20% seen once. Sample: PBMCs, taken 15 days after the yellow fever booster vaccination. These receptor sequences come from a man aged 25-45 years who received the YFV17D yellow fever vaccine.

This CDR3 reads CSARDPGQPNEKLFF. The CDR3 region has the DNA TGCAGTGCTAGAGACCCGGGACAGCCCAATGAAAAACTGTTTTTT. The gene calls are TRBV20-1 and TRBJ1-4; 7 bases are a match to TRBD1. This CDR3 has 15 amino acids. Trimming took 0 bases from V and 5 from J; bases not matched to a gene: 6. CDR1 is DFQATT and CDR2 is SNEGSKA in the germline V gene (reference sequence).

A few counts support this clonotype. The CDR3 here is CASSFRERKGYEQYF. The CDR3, as DNA: TGTGCCAGCAGCTTTCGCGAGCGGAAGGGCTACGAGCAGTACTTC. The genes are TRBV7-2 and TRBJ2-7, with a weak D call TRBD2 (5 bases). This CDR3 has 15 residues. Looked up from germline, CDR1 is SGHTA and CDR2 is FQGNSA. With 3 bases removed from V and 3 bases from J, the gap between germline ends came to 15 bases.

The chain recombines TRBV28 with TRBJ2-3; 10 bases match TRBD2. The V gene's germline CDR1 is MDHEN and CDR2 SYDVKM. This CDR3 has 15 amino acids. After removal of 10 bases from V and 4 bases from J, the junction contained 11 bases not matched to a gene. The CDR3 sequence is CATNLDLAGADTQYF. The CDR3 DNA sequence: TGTGCCACCAATCTGGACCTAGCGGGAGCAGATACGCAGTATTTT. The whole variable domain, filled in from reference TRBV28 and TRBJ2-3, reads DVKVTQSSRYLVKRTGEKVFLECVQDMDHENMFWYRQDPGLGLRLIYFSYDVKMKEKGDIPEGYSVSREKKERFSLILESASTNQTSMYLCATNLDLAGADTQYFGPGTRLTVL.

This rearrangement joins TRBV4-3 to TRBJ2-3; D is possibly TRBD2 (7 bases). V dropped 1 base and J dropped 4 bases, with 9 bases sitting between them. CDR1 is LGHNA, CDR2 YSLEER, per germline. The CDR3 is 14 residues long. Written as DNA, the CDR3 is TGCGCCAGCAGCCAAGTCGGGGGGCCAGATACGCAGTATTTT. It codes for CASSQVGGPDTQYF.

In this sample, this clonotype turned up a few times. The rearrangement uses TRBV29-1 and TRBJ1-1, with D tentatively TRBD1 (6 bases). Germline-derived CDR1 and CDR2 are SQVTM and ANQGSEA. Trimming took off 6 bases at V and 4 bases at J, with 15 bases between the two ends. This CDR3 comprises 13 residues. Here the CDR3 reads CSVAGVLSTEAFF. CDR3 bases: TGCAGCGTGGCAGGGGTTTTGAGCACTGAAGCTTTCTTT.

The genes are TRBV12-3 or TRBV12-4 and TRBJ1-2; 8 bases line up with TRBD1. With 0 bases clipped from V and 3 bases from J, the junction kept 6 bases outside the gene matches. The CDR3 has 16 amino acids. The CDR3 spells CASSLAHLQGDYGYTF. In DNA, the CDR3 is TGTGCCAGCAGTTTAGCGCATTTACAGGGGGACTATGGCTACACCTTC.

The chain employs TRBV25-1 and TRBJ2-1, with TRBD2 as a possible D gene (6 bases). CDR3 length: 17 residues. The germline V gene has CDR1 MGHDK and CDR2 SYGVNS. V shed 3 bases and J shed 0 bases, with 15 bases lying between them. The chain's CDR3 is CASSDTGDLSSYNEQFF. CDR3 DNA sequence: TGTGCCAGCAGTGATACCGGGGACTTGAGCTCCTACAATGAGCAGTTCTTC.

The chain links TRBV6-5 to TRBJ2-5, with TRBD2 matching over 7 bases. Trimming took 4 bases from V and 2 from J; bases not matched to a gene: 13. CDR3 size: 17 residues. Germline V lookup: CDR1 MNHEY, CDR2 SVGAGI. The CDR3 loop reads CASSFGMTSSSQETQYF. CDR3 bases: TGTGCCAGCAGTTTCGGGATGACTAGCAGTTCTCAAGAGACCCAGTACTTC.

This clonotype was recorded at least ten times. This sequence joins TRBV5-4 and TRBJ2-5; D ambiguous. The CDR3 is 11 residues long. V shed 7 bases and J shed 4 bases, with 8 bases lying between them. The germline V gene has CDR1 SGHNT and CDR2 YYREEE (reference sequence). The CDR3 spells CASGVGETQYF. The CDR3 DNA sequence: TGTGCCAGCGGGGTTGGAGAGACCCAGTACTTC.

The chain couples TRBV5-4 to TRBJ2-7; no clear D gene. Germline loops: CDR1 SGHNT, CDR2 YYREEE (reference sequence). CDR3 size: 15 residues. V lost 4 bases to trimming and J lost 4 bases, with 18 bases between them. CDR3 sequence reads: CASSPDQIADYEQYF. CDR3 coding DNA: TGTGCCAGCAGCCCGGATCAGATAGCCGATTACGAGCAGTACTTC.

This clonotype was observed a handful of times. The chain has TRBV27 and TRBJ2-3, with 8 bases lining up with TRBD2. Trimming took 6 bases from V and 2 from J; bases not matched to a gene: 7. The CDR3 covers 15 residues. Germline V gives CDR1 MNHEY, CDR2 SMNVEV (reference sequence). CDR3 loop: CASRFLAGNTDTQYF. CDR3 sequence (DNA): TGTGCCAGCAGATTCTTAGCGGGAAACACAGATACGCAGTATTTT.

This chain joins TRBV20-1 and TRBJ2-2, with D tentatively TRBD1 or TRBD2 (5 bases each). Germline V gives CDR1 DFQATT, CDR2 SNEGSKA (reference sequence). The V and J ends lost 7 bases and 0 bases respectively, with 12 bases between them. The CDR3 length is 14 residues. The CDR3 DNA reads TGCAGTGGTGGTGGGGACCCGAACACCGGGGAGCTGTTTTTT. Translating gives CSGGGDPNTGELFF.

This clonotype was counted between two and nine times. The J gene is TRBJ2-5, the V gene TRBV5-1; D is undetermined. CDR1 is SGHRS, CDR2 YFSETQ, per germline. Trimming shortened V by 5 bases and J by 1 base, and 15 bases separated the two germline ends. The CDR3 totals 15 residues. The CDR3 spells CASRSILGTQETQYF. CDR3 nucleotide sequence: TGCGCCAGCAGGTCAATATTAGGTACCCAAGAGACCCAGTACTTC.

Concerning this clonotype: Its ends do not fully match the called genes, so a read error is possible. The rearrangement joins TRBV30 to TRBJ2-2; a weak D match, TRBD2 (6 bases). CDR3 length: 12 amino acids. Germline-derived CDR1 and CDR2 are GTSNPN and SVGIG (reference sequence). CDR3 in DNA: TGTGCCTGGAGTGTCCCACCCGGGGGGCTGTTTTTT. Translating it yields CAWSVPPGGLFF.

This rearrangement joins TRBV29-1 to TRBJ1-4; no clear D. Germline loops: CDR1 SQVTM, CDR2 ANQGSEA. This CDR3 has 15 residues. V was trimmed by 0 bases and J by 2 bases, leaving 10 bases between them. The CDR3 region is CSVEDRGWTNEKLFF. The DNA for the CDR3 is TGCAGCGTTGAAGATCGAGGGTGGACTAATGAAAAACTGTTTTTT.